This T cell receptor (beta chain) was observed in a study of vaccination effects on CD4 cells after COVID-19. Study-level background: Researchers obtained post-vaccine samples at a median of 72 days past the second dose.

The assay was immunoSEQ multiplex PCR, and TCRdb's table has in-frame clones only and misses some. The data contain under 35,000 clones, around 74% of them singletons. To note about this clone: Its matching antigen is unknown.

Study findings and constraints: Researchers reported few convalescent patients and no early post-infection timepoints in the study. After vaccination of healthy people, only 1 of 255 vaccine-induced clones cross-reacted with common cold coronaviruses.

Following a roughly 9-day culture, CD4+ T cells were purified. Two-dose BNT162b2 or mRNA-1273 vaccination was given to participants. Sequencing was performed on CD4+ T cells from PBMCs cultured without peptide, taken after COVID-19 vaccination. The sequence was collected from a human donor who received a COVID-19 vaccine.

The CDR3 DNA reads TGTGCCAGCAGCCTTACAAGTAACTATGGCTACACCTTC. Its translation is CASSLTSNYGYTF. The chain has TRBV14 and TRBJ1-2; no clear D. This CDR3 spans 13 amino acids. Germline CDR1 and CDR2: SGHDN and FVKESK. Trimming removed 4 bases at V and 1 base at J, with 7 bases between.